This TCR beta chain was captured in a study of cytomegalovirus exposure and HLA in healthy donors. A word on this clone: Its antigen is unknown.

Produced via immunoSEQ multiplex PCR; TCRdb's table is partial and in-frame only. The sample holds fewer than 120,000 clones, roughly 88% seen once. General study results and limits: The classifier reportedly diagnosed cytomegalovirus status with high sensitivity and specificity.

The source material was PBMCs. This receptor was taken from a woman younger than 45 in good health and CMV-seropositive.

CDR3 DNA sequence: TGTGCCACCAGCAGGCTGGTTGGAAAGCGTGGGGAGACCCAGTACTTC. Translated, it gives CATSRLVGKRGETQYF. V usage is TRBV15 and J usage is TRBJ2-5; D gene unclear. CDR1 and CDR2 from the germline V gene are LNHNV and YYDKDF (reference sequence). The CDR3 covers 16 residues. Trimming stripped 3 bases from V and 5 bases from J, with 19 bases between. The variable domain in full, with the rest retrieved from reference TRBV15 and TRBJ2-5, is DAMVIQNPRYQVTQFGKPVTLSCSQTLNHNVMYWYQQKSSQAPKLLFHYYDKDFNNEADTPDNFQSRRPNTSFCFLDIRSPGLGDTAMYLCATSRLVGKRGETQYFGPGTRLLVL.